This T cell receptor beta chain stems from a study of cytomegalovirus exposure and HLA in healthy donors. Study details: Of the donors genotyped, approximately 400 in all, less than 90% fell in the Caucasian-associated ancestry cluster.

On this clone itself: The sample contains more than one DNA sequence encoding this CDR3.

Primers: 60 Vbeta forward and 13 Jbeta reverse. Authors' analysis steps: An analysis performed later counted roughly 80 million unique TCR beta chains (approximately 10 million of them shared). TCRdb's table, derived via immunoSEQ multiplex PCR, lists solely in-frame clones and lacks some. The V and J calls and the clone size are those of that table, but D and trimming were determined from the DNA. The sample has 200,000 to 300,000 clones, roughly 82% seen once. The sequenced sample was PBMCs. The receptor's source is a woman aged 40 to 50 in good health and CMV-seropositive.

The CDR3 DNA follows: TGTGCCAGCAGCTTAGGGACAGGTGAAGCTTTCTTT. This translates into CASSLGTGEAFF. The chain combines TRBV11-2 with TRBJ1-1, with 7 bases matching TRBD1. The germline CDR1 and CDR2 sequences are SGHAT and FQNNGV. V shed 1 base, J shed 7 bases, and the junction held 0 bases outside the gene matches. CDR3 length: 12 amino acids.